Below are 27 T cell receptor beta chains sequenced from a single sample in a study of cytomegalovirus exposure and HLA in healthy donors. Amplification used 60 Vbeta primers and 13 Jbeta primers. TCRdb keeps only in-frame clones here, not all; method: immunoSEQ multiplex PCR. The data hold some 130,000 clones, with about 79% observed a single time. The sequencing sample was made of PBMCs. The source of these receptors is a man aged 18 to 35 in good health and CMV-seronegative.

This chain connects TRBV9 to TRBJ1-4, with 9 nucleotides matching TRBD1. The V gene end was trimmed by 3 bases and the J gene end by 6 bases; junction bases not matched to a gene: 3. The germline CDR1 and CDR2 sequences are SGDLS and YYNGEE. This CDR3 has 14 amino acids. The CDR3 DNA follows: TGTGCCAGCAGCGACAGGGACAGGGATGAAAAACTGTTTTTT. This sequence encodes CASSDRDRDEKLFF.

The rearrangement uses TRBV27 and TRBJ1-6; 10 nucleotides align to TRBD1. Trimming removed 5 bases from V and 5 bases from J; junction bases left unmatched: 9. Germline CDR1 is MNHEY and CDR2 is SMNVEV (reference sequence). The CDR3 runs 17 residues. The CDR3 reads CASSPKAGTGDNSPLHF. CDR3 coding DNA: TGTGCCAGCAGTCCTAAGGCCGGGACAGGGGATAATTCACCCCTCCACTTT.

The chain links TRBV28 to TRBJ2-1; 10 bases line up with TRBD2. Germline trimming cut 6 bases from V and 8 bases from J; bases unmatched to any gene: 16. The germline gives CDR1 MDHEN, CDR2 SYDVKM. The CDR3 sequence is 17 residues long. CDR3 DNA sequence: TGTGCCAGCAGCTACCCTTTAGCGGGAGGTAAAGAAGATGAGCAGTTCTTC. Protein product: CASSYPLAGGKEDEQFF.

This chain joins TRBV28 and TRBJ2-2, with TRBD2 matching over 14 bases. The length of the CDR3 is 17 residues. From germline, CDR1 is MDHEN and CDR2 SYDVKM. The V segment lost 4 bases and the J segment 4 bases; nucleotides outside the gene matches: 5. DNA for the CDR3: TGTGCCAGCAGTTCCACGACTAGCGGGAGGGTCACCGGGGAGCTGTTTTTT. Translation: CASSSTTSGRVTGELFF.

The rearrangement uses TRBV19 and TRBJ1-4; D unresolved. V lost 7 bases to trimming and J lost 5 bases, with 17 bases between them. Germline loops: CDR1 LNHDA, CDR2 SQIVND (reference sequence). This CDR3 region has 15 residues. The CDR3 nucleotides read TGTGCCAGTAACTTTCTTCGTGGGAGCAATGAAAAACTGTTTTTT. This translates into CASNFLRGSNEKLFF.

This clone appeared a single time. V is TRBV2 and J is TRBJ2-1, with D perhaps matching TRBD1 (6 bases). Trimming cost V 7 bases and J 16 bases, with 14 bases left between them. From germline, CDR1 is SNHLY and CDR2 FYNNEI. The CDR3 has 10 residues. The CDR3 region has the DNA TGTGCCAGCACCCTGGCCAGGGGATTCTTC. This encodes CASTLARGFF.

The gene calls are TRBV7-3 and TRBJ2-6; D gene ambiguous. Germline-derived CDR1 and CDR2 are SGHTA and FQGTGA. CDR3 length: 14 amino acids. Trimming pared 5 bases from V and 0 bases from J, leaving 5 bases between. CDR3 nucleotides: TGTGCCAGCAGCCCCCACTCTGGGGCCAACGTCCTGACTTTC. Translation: CASSPHSGANVLTF.

CDR3 coding DNA: TGTGCCAGCAGCTTAACGTTAACAGGGGTAGAGTACTTC. Protein product: CASSLTLTGVEYF. The chain employs TRBV7-3 and TRBJ2-7; TRBD1 aligns across 7 bases. After removal of 0 bases from V and 11 bases from J, the junction contained 7 bases not matched to a gene. CDR1 is SGHTA and CDR2 is FQGTGA in the germline V gene. The CDR3 spans 13 residues.

The chain has TRBV18 and TRBJ2-5; TRBD1 is a possible D gene (6 bases). The CDR3 totals 15 residues. Germline lookup yields CDR1 KGHSH and CDR2 LQKENI. V lost 5 bases, J lost 2 bases, and 15 bases lay in between. The DNA for the CDR3 is TGTGCCAGCTCAGCAGCCCTGACAGGTCAAGAGACCCAGTACTTC. This sequence encodes CASSAALTGQETQYF. The whole variable domain, remainder taken from reference TRBV18 and TRBJ2-5, is NAGVMQNPRHLVRRRGQEARLRCSPMKGHSHVYWYRQLPEEGLKFMVYLQKENIIDESGMPKERFSAEFPKEGPSILRIQQVVRGDSAAYFCASSAALTGQETQYFGPGTRLLVL.

The rearrangement uses TRBV30 and TRBJ2-3, with TRBD2 matching 12 bases. This CDR3 spans 15 amino acids. CDR1 GTSNPN and CDR2 SVGIG come from the germline V gene (reference sequence). The V and J ends lost 6 bases and 2 bases, in that order; junction bases with no gene match: 6. CDR3 residues: CACNRLAGVTDTQYF. The CDR3 DNA is TGTGCCTGTAACCGACTAGCGGGAGTCACAGATACGCAGTATTTT.

This rearrangement joins TRBV7-9 to TRBJ2-3; 9 nucleotides match TRBD1. CDR1 and CDR2 from the germline V gene are SEHNR and FQNEAQ (reference sequence). V lost 5 bases, J lost 6 bases, and 12 bases stayed unmatched. CDR3 length: 16 residues. CDR3 in amino acids: CASSNEQGATYDTQYF. DNA of the CDR3: TGTGCCAGCAGCAACGAACAGGGGGCGACCTATGATACGCAGTATTTT.

This clone was recorded a few times. The chain links TRBV5-4 to TRBJ1-1; TRBD1 matches at 10 bases. Germline V gene lookup returns CDR1 SGHNT and CDR2 YYREEE (reference sequence). V shed 4 bases and J 5 bases; nucleotides not matched to a gene: 11. The CDR3 has 16 amino acids. The CDR3, as DNA: TGTGCCAGCAGCGCCGGGACAGGGGTCGGATTTACTGAAGCTTTCTTT. This sequence encodes CASSAGTGVGFTEAFF. Complete variable domain (other parts from reference TRBV5-4 and TRBJ1-1): ETGVTQSPTHLIKTRGQQVTLRCSSQSGHNTVSWYQQALGQGPQFIFQYYREEENGRGNFPPRFSGLQFPNYSSELNVNALELDDSALYLCASSAGTGVGFTEAFFGQGTRLTVV.

The sample holds one count of this clone. The rearrangement joins TRBV23-1 to TRBJ1-2; 10 bases map to TRBD1. TRBV23-1 falls under the ORF class, with uncertain function. There are 16 residues in the CDR3. V shed 3 bases and J 4 bases; nucleotides not matched to a gene: 8. This chain's CDR3 is CASSQPDRGRGYGYTF. DNA for the CDR3: TGCGCCAGCAGTCAGCCAGACAGGGGGCGAGGCTATGGCTACACCTTC.

As DNA, the CDR3 is TGTGCCAGCGGCGGGGGTCTGGGAGTGTGGGGAGACACCGGGGAGCTGTTTTTT. This codes for CASGGGLGVWGDTGELFF. This rearrangement joins TRBV25-1 to TRBJ2-2; 7 bases are shared with TRBD2. J lost 3 bases, V lost 8 bases, and 18 bases had no gene match. The CDR3 totals 18 residues. Germline CDR1 and CDR2: MGHDK and SYGVNS.

This clone turned up a few times. The rearrangement links TRBV7-6 to TRBJ1-5, with TRBD1 matching 7 bases. The CDR3 is 15 amino acids. Germline V CDR1 and CDR2: SGHVS, FNYEAQ. V gave up 3 bases and J gave up 4 bases; unmatched junction bases: 6. The chain's CDR3 is CASSLVRGSNQPQHF. The CDR3 nucleotides are TGTGCCAGCAGCTTGGTCAGGGGGAGTAATCAGCCCCAGCATTTT.

The DNA for the CDR3 is TGTGCCAGCAGCTTGACAGGGGACGAGCAGTACTTC. Residues: CASSLTGDEQYF. The V gene is TRBV6-6, the J gene TRBJ2-5; 8 nucleotides match TRBD1. TRBJ2-7 matches the DNA end more closely, so the J call is doubtful. Germline CDR1 is MNHNY and CDR2 is SVGAGI (reference sequence). The CDR3 is 12 residues long.

V and J are TRBV7-2 and TRBJ2-7, with 7 bases that match TRBD1. Germline trimming cut 3 bases from V and 5 bases from J; bases unmatched to any gene: 4. Germline V CDR1 and CDR2: SGHTA, FQGNSA. This CDR3 comprises 13 residues. This chain's CDR3 is CASSLKDRHEQYF. For the CDR3, the DNA is TGTGCCAGCAGCTTGAAGGACAGGCACGAGCAGTACTTC.

This chain connects TRBV11-2 to TRBJ2-5, with TRBD1 matching 7 bases. The J call may be faulty, since TRBJ2-7 better matches the DNA end. Germline loops: CDR1 SGHAT, CDR2 FQNNGV. This CDR3 contains 16 residues. CDR3 coding DNA: TGTGCCAGCAGCTTAGATCTCGGGACAGTCTCCTACGAGCAGTACTTC. Its translation: CASSLDLGTVSYEQYF.

The chain employs TRBV4-1 and TRBJ2-3; 10 bases line up with TRBD2. CDR1 is MGHRA and CDR2 is YSYEKL in the germline V gene. The V segment lost 4 bases and the J segment 4 bases; nucleotides outside the gene matches: 5. CDR3 length equals 15 residues. The CDR3 is CASSPSGRAPDTQYF. The CDR3 bases are TGCGCCAGCAGCCCGAGCGGGAGGGCCCCAGATACGCAGTATTTT.

V is TRBV11-2 and J is TRBJ2-1, with D maybe TRBD1 (6 bases). Germline assignment: CDR1 SGHAT and CDR2 FQNNGV. V was cut by 3 bases and J by 1 base, with 7 bases left in between. The CDR3 contains 14 residues. The CDR3 here is CASSFRGSYNEQFF. In DNA form, the CDR3 reads TGTGCCAGCAGCTTCAGGGGTTCCTACAATGAGCAGTTCTTC.

This chain uses TRBV27 with TRBJ2-3; D might be TRBD2 (6 bases). Germline CDR1 is MNHEY and CDR2 is SMNVEV (reference sequence). The CDR3 totals 15 residues. V lost 3 bases, J lost 5 bases, and 15 bases lay in between. Here the CDR3 reads CASSLRALRGDTQYF. For the CDR3, the DNA is TGTGCCAGCAGTTTGAGGGCCCTGCGGGGAGATACGCAGTATTTT.

The V gene is TRBV18, the J gene TRBJ2-3; TRBD2 might be the D (5 bases). In germline, CDR1 is KGHSH, CDR2 LQKENI. V lost 0 bases to trimming and J lost 3 bases, with 10 bases between them. This CDR3 is 15 amino acids long. CDR3 loop: CASSPPGAGTDTQYF. CDR3 sequence (DNA): TGTGCCAGCTCACCACCGGGAGCTGGGACAGATACGCAGTATTTT.

Remarks on this clone: The junction differs from germline at one of its ends, possibly a read error. The chain couples TRBV11-2 to TRBJ2-3; 9 positions agree with TRBD2. The germline V gene encodes CDR1 SGHAT and CDR2 FQNNGV. This CDR3 region has 17 residues. CDR3 residues: CTSSLGVGAGGRDTQYF. In DNA form, the CDR3 reads TGTACCAGCAGCTTGGGGGTGGGGGCGGGAGGGAGAGATACGCAGTATTTT. Variable domain in full (rest from reference TRBV11-2 and TRBJ2-3): EAGVAQSPRYKIIEKRQSVAFWCNPISGHATLYWYQQILGQGPKLLIQFQNNGVVDDSQLPKDRFSAERLKGVDSTLKIQPAKLEDSAVYLCTSSLGVGAGGRDTQYFGPGTRLTVL.

This chain uses TRBV7-8 with TRBJ1-1; D remains unclear. This CDR3 comprises 16 residues. Germline CDR1 is SGHVS and CDR2 is FQNEAQ. V gave up 5 bases and J gave up 5 bases, with 21 bases separating them. Written as DNA, the CDR3 is TGTGCCAGCAGCGGCCGAGGAGCCTTAAGTAGGACTGAAGCTTTCTTT. Protein sequence: CASSGRGALSRTEAFF. Together with reference TRBV7-8 and TRBJ1-1, the CDR3 gives the full variable domain: GAGVSQSPRYKVAKRGQDVALRCDPISGHVSLFWYQQALGQGPEFLTYFQNEAQLDKSGLPSDRFFAERPEGSVSTLKIQRTQQEDSAVYLCASSGRGALSRTEAFFGQGTRLTVV.

The chain carries TRBV7-8 and TRBJ1-1, with unresolved D. This CDR3 spans 14 amino acids. The V end lost 0 bases, the J end lost 7 bases, and 12 bases lay between the germline ends. Germline V CDR1 and CDR2: SGHVS, FQNEAQ. The CDR3 sequence: CASSLANSNIEAFF. The CDR3 DNA reads TGTGCCAGCAGCTTAGCGAACAGTAATATTGAAGCTTTCTTT.

By share, this clone counts as medium-sized. The V call is TRBV5-5, the J call TRBJ2-7; maybe TRBD2 (6 bases). The V gene's germline CDR1 is SGHKS and CDR2 YYEKEE (reference sequence). The CDR3 has 15 amino acids. Between the trimmed V and J ends, which lost 2 bases and 0 bases, there was a span of 12 bases. The CDR3 DNA reads as TGTGCCAGCAGCTTTAACTCGGGACTCTCCTACGAGCAGTACTTC. Residues: CASSFNSGLSYEQYF.

The rearrangement uses TRBV19 and TRBJ1-5, with TRBD1 matching 9 bases. CDR1 is LNHDA, CDR2 SQIVND, per germline (reference sequence). Trimming took 5 bases from V and 0 from J; bases not matched to a gene: 5. CDR3 length: 16 residues. The CDR3 nucleotides read TGTGCCAGTAGTTGGAGGGACAGGGCTAGCAATCAGCCCCAGCATTTT. Its protein product is CASSWRDRASNQPQHF.